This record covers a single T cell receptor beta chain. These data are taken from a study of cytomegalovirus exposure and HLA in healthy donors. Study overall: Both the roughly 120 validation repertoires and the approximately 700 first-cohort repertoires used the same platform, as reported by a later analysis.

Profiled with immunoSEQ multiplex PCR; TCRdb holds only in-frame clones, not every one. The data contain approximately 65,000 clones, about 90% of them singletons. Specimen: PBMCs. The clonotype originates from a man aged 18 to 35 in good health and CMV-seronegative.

CDR3 nucleotide sequence: TGTGCCAGCAGCTTCCCAATGGGACAGGGGGCGGAAGGCTACACCTTC. This translates into CASSFPMGQGAEGYTF. The chain recombines TRBV7-9 with TRBJ1-2; 12 nucleotides match TRBD1. Losses at the gene ends were 3 bases for V and 8 bases for J; bases not matched to a gene: 10. The germline V gene encodes CDR1 SEHNR and CDR2 FQNEAQ (reference sequence). The CDR3 has 16 amino acids.